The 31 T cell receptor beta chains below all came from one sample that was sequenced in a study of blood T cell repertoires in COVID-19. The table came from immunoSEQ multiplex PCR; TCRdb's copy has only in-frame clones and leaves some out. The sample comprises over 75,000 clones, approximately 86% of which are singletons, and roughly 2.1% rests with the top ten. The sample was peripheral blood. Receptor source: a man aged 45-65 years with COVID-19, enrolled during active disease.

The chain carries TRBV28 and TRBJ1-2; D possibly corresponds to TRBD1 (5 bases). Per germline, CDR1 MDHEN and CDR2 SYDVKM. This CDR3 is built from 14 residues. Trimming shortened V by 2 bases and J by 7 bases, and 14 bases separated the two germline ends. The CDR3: CASSLGLGAAGYTF. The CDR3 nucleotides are TGTGCCAGCAGTTTAGGTTTAGGGGCGGCTGGCTACACCTTC.

The CDR3 protein is CASSSGTRAREQYF. Written as DNA, the CDR3 is TGTGCCAGCAGCTCCGGGACTAGGGCTCGGGAGCAGTACTTC. The chain recombines TRBV25-1 with TRBJ2-7; 8 positions match TRBD2. Germline CDR1 and CDR2: MGHDK and SYGVNS. Trimming cost V 6 bases and J 7 bases; bases outside gene matches: 11. The CDR3 covers 14 residues.

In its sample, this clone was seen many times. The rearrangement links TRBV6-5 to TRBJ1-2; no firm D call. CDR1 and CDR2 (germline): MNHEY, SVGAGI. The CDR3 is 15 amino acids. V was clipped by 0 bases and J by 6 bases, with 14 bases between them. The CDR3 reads CASSYSMLEVNGYTF. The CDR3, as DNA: TGTGCCAGCAGTTACTCGATGTTAGAGGTTAATGGCTACACCTTC.

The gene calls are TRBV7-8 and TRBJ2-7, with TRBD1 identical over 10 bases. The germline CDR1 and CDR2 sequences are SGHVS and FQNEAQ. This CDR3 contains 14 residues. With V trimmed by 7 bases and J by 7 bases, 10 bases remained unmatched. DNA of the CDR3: TGTGCCAGCAACCCGGGACAGGGGCGTCAAGAGCAGTACTTC. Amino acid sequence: CASNPGQGRQEQYF.

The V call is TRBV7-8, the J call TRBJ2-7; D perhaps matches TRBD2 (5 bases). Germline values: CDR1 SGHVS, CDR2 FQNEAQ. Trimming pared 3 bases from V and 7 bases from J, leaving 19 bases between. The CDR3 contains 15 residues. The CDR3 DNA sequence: TGTGCCAGCAGCTTGCCCCAGTTCAAACCGGGGGAGCAGTACTTC. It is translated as CASSLPQFKPGEQYF.

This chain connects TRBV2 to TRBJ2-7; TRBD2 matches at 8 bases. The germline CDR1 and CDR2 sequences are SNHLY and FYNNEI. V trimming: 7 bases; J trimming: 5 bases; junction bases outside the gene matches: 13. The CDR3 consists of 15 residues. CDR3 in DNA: TGTGCCAGCACCCCCGGGACTAGTAGTCAGGACGAGCAGTACTTC. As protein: CASTPGTSSQDEQYF.

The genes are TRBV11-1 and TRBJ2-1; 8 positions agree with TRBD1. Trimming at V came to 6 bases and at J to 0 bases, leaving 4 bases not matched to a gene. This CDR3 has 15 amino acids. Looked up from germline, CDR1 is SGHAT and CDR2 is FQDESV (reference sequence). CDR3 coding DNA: TGTGCCAGCAGGCTCACAGGGGGCTCCTACAATGAGCAGTTCTTC. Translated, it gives CASRLTGGSYNEQFF.

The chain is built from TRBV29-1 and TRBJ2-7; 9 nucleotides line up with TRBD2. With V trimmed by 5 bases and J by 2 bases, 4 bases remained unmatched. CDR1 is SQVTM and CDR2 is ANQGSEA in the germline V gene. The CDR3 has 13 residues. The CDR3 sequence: CSVRSGGTYEQYF. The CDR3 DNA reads TGCAGCGTTCGTAGCGGGGGAACCTACGAGCAGTACTTC.

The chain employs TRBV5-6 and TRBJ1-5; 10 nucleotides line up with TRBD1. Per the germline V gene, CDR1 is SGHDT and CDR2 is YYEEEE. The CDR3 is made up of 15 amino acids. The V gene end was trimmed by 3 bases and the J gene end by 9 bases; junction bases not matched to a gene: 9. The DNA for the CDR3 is TGTGCCAGCAGCTCGGGACAGGGGATAAGGGCGCCCCAGCATTTT. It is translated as CASSSGQGIRAPQHF.

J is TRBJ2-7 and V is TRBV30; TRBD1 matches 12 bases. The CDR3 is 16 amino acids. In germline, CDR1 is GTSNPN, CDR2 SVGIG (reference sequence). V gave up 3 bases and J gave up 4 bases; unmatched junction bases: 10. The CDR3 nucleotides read TGTGCCTGGAGAAGCAAACCGGGACAGGGGGCGTACGAGCAGTACTTC. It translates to CAWRSKPGQGAYEQYF.

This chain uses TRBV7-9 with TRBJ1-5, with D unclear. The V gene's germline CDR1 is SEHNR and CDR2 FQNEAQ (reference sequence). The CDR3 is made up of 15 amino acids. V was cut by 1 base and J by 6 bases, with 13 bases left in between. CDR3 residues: CASSLDLGEGQPQHF. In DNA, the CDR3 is TGTGCCAGCAGCTTAGATTTGGGAGAAGGTCAGCCCCAGCATTTT.

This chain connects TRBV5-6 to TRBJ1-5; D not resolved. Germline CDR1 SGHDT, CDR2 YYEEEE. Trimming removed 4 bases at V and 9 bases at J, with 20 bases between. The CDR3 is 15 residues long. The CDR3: CASSLGLLPSGPQHF. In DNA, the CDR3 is TGTGCCAGCAGCCTCGGACTGCTTCCAAGTGGGCCCCAGCATTTT.

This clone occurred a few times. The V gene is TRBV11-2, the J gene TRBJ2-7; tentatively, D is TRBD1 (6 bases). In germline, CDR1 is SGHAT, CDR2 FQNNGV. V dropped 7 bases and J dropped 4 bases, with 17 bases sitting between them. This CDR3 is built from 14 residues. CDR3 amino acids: CASTQSRGNYEQYF. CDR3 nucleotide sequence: TGTGCCAGCACCCAATCCAGGGGTAATTACGAGCAGTACTTC.

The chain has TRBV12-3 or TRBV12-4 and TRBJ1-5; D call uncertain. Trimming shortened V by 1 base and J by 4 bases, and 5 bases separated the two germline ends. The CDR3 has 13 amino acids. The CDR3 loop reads CASSLERNQPQHF. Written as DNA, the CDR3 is TGTGCCAGCAGTTTAGAGCGGAATCAGCCCCAGCATTTT.

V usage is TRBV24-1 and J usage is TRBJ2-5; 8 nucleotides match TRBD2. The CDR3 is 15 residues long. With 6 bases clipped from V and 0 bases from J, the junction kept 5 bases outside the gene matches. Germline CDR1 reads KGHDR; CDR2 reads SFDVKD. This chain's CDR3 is CATSRYGGDQETQYF. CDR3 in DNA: TGTGCCACCAGTAGATACGGGGGGGACCAAGAGACCCAGTACTTC.

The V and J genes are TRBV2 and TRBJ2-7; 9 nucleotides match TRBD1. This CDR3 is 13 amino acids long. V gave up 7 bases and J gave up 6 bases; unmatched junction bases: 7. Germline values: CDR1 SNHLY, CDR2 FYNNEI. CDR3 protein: CASTGGQGGEQYF. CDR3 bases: TGTGCCAGCACCGGGGGACAGGGCGGCGAGCAGTACTTC.

The CDR3 is CASSREGQPQHF. The CDR3, as DNA: TGTGCCAGTAGTAGGGAGGGACAGCCCCAGCATTTT. J is TRBJ1-5 and V is TRBV19, with D uncertain. Trimming took 4 bases from V and 7 from J, leaving 8 bases between them. Looked up from germline, CDR1 is LNHDA and CDR2 is SQIVND (reference sequence). CDR3 length equals 12 residues.

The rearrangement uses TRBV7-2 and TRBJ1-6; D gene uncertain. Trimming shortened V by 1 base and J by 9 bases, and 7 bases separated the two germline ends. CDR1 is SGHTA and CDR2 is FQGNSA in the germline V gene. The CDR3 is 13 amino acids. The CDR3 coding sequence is TGTGCCAGCAGCTTAGGGTCGGTTTCACCCCTCCACTTT. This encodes CASSLGSVSPLHF.

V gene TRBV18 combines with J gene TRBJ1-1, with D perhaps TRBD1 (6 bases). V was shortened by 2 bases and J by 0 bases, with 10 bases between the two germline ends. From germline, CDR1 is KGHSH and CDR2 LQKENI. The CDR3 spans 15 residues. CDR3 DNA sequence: TGTGCCAGCTCACCAAACAGGGATATGAACACTGAAGCTTTCTTT. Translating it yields CASSPNRDMNTEAFF.

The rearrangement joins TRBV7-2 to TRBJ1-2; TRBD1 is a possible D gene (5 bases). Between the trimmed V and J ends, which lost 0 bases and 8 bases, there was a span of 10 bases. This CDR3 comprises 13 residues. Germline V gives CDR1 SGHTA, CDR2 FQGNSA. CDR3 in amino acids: CASSLAGGGGYTF. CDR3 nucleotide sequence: TGTGCCAGCAGCTTAGCTGGGGGGGGAGGCTACACCTTC.

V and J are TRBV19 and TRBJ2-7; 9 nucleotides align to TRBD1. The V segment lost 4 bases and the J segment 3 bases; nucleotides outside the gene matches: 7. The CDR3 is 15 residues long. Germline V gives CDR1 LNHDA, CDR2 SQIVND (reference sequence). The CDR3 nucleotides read TGTGCCAGTAGTAAGCCGGGACAGGGCGTCTACGAGCAGTACTTC. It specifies CASSKPGQGVYEQYF.

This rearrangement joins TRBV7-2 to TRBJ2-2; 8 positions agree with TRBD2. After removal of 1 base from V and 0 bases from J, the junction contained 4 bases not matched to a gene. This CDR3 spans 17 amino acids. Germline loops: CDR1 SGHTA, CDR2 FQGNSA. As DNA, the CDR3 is TGTGCCAGCAGCTTAGGCCGCGGGGGGACGAACACCGGGGAGCTGTTTTTT. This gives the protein CASSLGRGGTNTGELFF.

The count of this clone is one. CDR3 sequence: CASSREGEGRRNSPLHF. DNA for the CDR3: TGTGCCAGCAGTCGGGAGGGTGAAGGCAGGCGGAATTCACCCCTCCACTTT. The chain has TRBV27 and TRBJ1-6, with no clear D. The CDR3 sequence is 17 residues long. The V end lost 5 bases, the J end lost 7 bases, and 21 bases lay between the germline ends. Germline CDR1 reads MNHEY; CDR2 reads SMNVEV (reference sequence).

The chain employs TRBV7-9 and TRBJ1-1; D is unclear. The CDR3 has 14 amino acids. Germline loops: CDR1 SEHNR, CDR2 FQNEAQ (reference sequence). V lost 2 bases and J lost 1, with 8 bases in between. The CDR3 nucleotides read TGTGCCAGCAGCTTATCCGAGGCGAACACTGAAGCTTTCTTT. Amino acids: CASSLSEANTEAFF. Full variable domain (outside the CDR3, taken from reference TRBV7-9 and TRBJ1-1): DTGVSQNPRHKITKRGQNVTFRCDPISEHNRLYWYRQTLGQGPEFLTYFQNEAQLEKSRLLSDRFSAERPKGSFSTLEIQRTEQGDSAMYLCASSLSEANTEAFFGQGTRLTVV.

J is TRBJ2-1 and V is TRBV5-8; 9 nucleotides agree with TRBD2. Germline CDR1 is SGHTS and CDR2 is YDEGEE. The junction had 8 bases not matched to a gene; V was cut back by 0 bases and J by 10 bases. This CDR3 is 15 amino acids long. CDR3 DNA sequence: TGTGCCAGCAGCTTGGTTCTAGCGGGGCCCGGAGAGCAGTTCTTC. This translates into CASSLVLAGPGEQFF.

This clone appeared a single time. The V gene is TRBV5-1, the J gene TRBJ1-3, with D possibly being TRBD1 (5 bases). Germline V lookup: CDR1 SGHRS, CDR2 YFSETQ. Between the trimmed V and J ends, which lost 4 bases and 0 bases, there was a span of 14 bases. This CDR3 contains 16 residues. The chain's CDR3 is CASSQQVQSSGNTIYF. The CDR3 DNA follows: TGCGCCAGCAGCCAACAGGTTCAAAGCTCTGGAAACACCATATATTTT.

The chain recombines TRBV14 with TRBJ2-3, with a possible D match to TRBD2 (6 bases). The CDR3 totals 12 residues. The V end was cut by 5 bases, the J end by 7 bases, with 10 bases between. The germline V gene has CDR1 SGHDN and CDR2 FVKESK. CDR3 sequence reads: CASSKLANTQYF. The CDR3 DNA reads TGTGCCAGCAGCAAACTAGCAAATACGCAGTATTTT.

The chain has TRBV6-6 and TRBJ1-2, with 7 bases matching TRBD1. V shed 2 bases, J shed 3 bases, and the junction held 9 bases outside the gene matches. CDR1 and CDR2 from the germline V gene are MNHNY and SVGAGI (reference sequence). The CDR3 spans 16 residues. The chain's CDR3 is CASSYGVGQGDYGYTF. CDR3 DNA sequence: TGTGCCAGCAGTTACGGAGTTGGTCAGGGGGACTATGGCTACACCTTC.

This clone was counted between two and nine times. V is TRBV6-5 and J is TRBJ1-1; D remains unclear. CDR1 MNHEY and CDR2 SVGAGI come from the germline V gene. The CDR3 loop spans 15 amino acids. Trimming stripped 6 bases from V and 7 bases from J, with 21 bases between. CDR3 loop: CASSLTPPPGLEAFF. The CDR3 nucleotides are TGTGCCAGCAGCCTAACACCCCCCCCAGGCCTTGAAGCTTTCTTT.

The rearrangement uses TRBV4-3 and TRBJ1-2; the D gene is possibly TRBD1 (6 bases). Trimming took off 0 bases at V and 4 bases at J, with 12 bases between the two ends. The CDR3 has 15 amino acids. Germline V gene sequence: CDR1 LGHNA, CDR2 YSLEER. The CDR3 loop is CASSQEGEGGYGYTF. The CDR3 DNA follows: TGCGCCAGCAGCCAAGAAGGTGAAGGGGGCTATGGCTACACCTTC.

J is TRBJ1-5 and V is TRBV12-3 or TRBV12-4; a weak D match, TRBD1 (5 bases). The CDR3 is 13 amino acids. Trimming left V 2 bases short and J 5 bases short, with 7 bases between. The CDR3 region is CASSLFRDQPQHF. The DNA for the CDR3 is TGTGCCAGCAGTTTATTCAGGGATCAGCCCCAGCATTTT.